This TCR beta chain derives from a study of CD8 T cells in Susac syndrome. The CDR3 covers 14 residues. The V end lost 8 bases, the J end lost 0 bases, and 14 bases lay between the germline ends. The germline gives CDR1 DFQATT, CDR2 SNEGSKA (reference sequence). Overall study findings and caveats: Maximal CD8+ clonal expansion in Susac was observed within TEMRA cells and among active patients.

Concerning this clonotype itself: Its antigen is unidentified.

The RNA, 0.5 to 1 ug, was put through reverse transcription using random hexamers. The immunoSEQ assay covered 54 Vbeta and 13 Jbeta segments for CDR3. TCRdb re-called the immunoSEQ multiplex PCR reads with MiXCR, one entry per CDR3 protein. The repertoire holds about 140,000 distinct CDR3 sequences, with over 90% as singletons. The clonotype originates from a human donor with Susac syndrome. The J gene is TRBJ2-1, the V gene TRBV20-1; tentative D call: TRBD2 (5 bases). The sample was CD8+ T cells from PBMCs. CDR3 region: CSTTPGSSYNEQFF. The CDR3 coding sequence is TGCAGTACAACACCGGGAAGCTCCTACAATGAGCAGTTCTTC.